The 15 T cell receptor beta chains listed next were all sequenced from one sample in a study of OX40 agonist ivuxolimab in advanced cancers. Assay used: immunoSEQ multiplex PCR; TCRdb lists only in-frame clones, some missing. The data contain about 70,000 clones, 88% of them singletons. The sequenced sample was CD4+ or CD8+ T cells sorted from blood, obtained in a trial of the OX40 agonist ivuxolimab. These receptors all stem from an adult with an advanced solid tumor such as melanoma, head and neck, liver or kidney cancer.

Here the CDR3 DNA reads TGCGCCAGCAGCCCGTCACAGCGGGGGACCTACGAGCAGTACTTC. Protein sequence: CASSPSQRGTYEQYF. The genes are TRBV5-1 and TRBJ2-7; 8 bases are shared with TRBD2. With 4 bases clipped from V and 2 bases from J, the junction kept 8 bases outside the gene matches. This CDR3 region has 15 residues. Germline CDR1 and CDR2: SGHRS and YFSETQ.

The V and J genes are TRBV5-1 and TRBJ1-3, with no clear D. Trimming cost V 0 bases and J 4 bases, with 14 bases left between them. Germline CDR1 and CDR2: SGHRS and YFSETQ. This CDR3 has 16 residues. The CDR3 is CASSLAGGNIGNTIYF. The CDR3, as DNA: TGCGCCAGCAGCTTGGCCGGAGGGAACATCGGAAACACCATATATTTT.

The V call is TRBV6-5, the J call TRBJ2-1, with TRBD2 matching 7 bases. After removal of 7 bases from V and 7 bases from J, the junction contained 10 bases not matched to a gene. Germline CDR1 reads MNHEY; CDR2 reads SVGAGI. This CDR3 has 14 residues. CDR3 sequence: CASTNPLADNEQFF. CDR3 bases: TGTGCCAGCACAAACCCGCTAGCGGATAATGAGCAGTTCTTC.

Here the CDR3 reads CASSLWTGGGTGELFF. The CDR3, as DNA: TGTGCCAGCAGTCTCTGGACAGGAGGTGGTACCGGGGAGCTGTTTTTT. V usage is TRBV11-2 and J usage is TRBJ2-2; 7 bases are a match to TRBD1. V lost 6 bases and J lost 5; bases outside the gene matches: 12. The germline V gene encodes CDR1 SGHAT and CDR2 FQNNGV. The CDR3 spans 16 residues.

The chain recombines TRBV30 with TRBJ1-3; the D is unclear. This CDR3 is built from 16 residues. Germline lookup yields CDR1 GTSNPN and CDR2 SVGIG (reference sequence). Trimming pared 2 bases from V and 2 bases from J, leaving 16 bases between. CDR3 protein: CAWSRNPFKAGNTIYF. In DNA form, the CDR3 reads TGTGCCTGGAGTCGCAACCCGTTTAAGGCTGGAAACACCATATATTTT.

V is TRBV19 and J is TRBJ2-5; no firm D call. V gave up 7 bases and J gave up 2 bases, with 11 bases separating them. The CDR3 runs 13 residues. Germline-derived CDR1 and CDR2 are LNHDA and SQIVND (reference sequence). This CDR3 reads CASKRREQETQYF. The CDR3 nucleotides read TGTGCCAGTAAAAGGCGAGAACAAGAGACCCAGTACTTC.

The rearrangement joins TRBV19 to TRBJ2-5; D call uncertain. The V end lost 6 bases, the J end lost 0 bases, and 8 bases lay between the germline ends. The CDR3 covers 13 residues. Germline CDR1 and CDR2: LNHDA and SQIVND (reference sequence). The CDR3: CASSPNNQETQYF. The CDR3 DNA is TGTGCCAGTAGCCCGAACAACCAAGAGACCCAGTACTTC.

V usage is TRBV2 and J usage is TRBJ2-5; the D is unclear. CDR1 SNHLY and CDR2 FYNNEI come from the germline V gene. Trimming left V 6 bases short and J 3 bases short, with 5 bases between. This CDR3 comprises 11 residues. The DNA of the CDR3 is TGTGCCAGCAGCCCCAAAGAGACCCAGTACTTC. This codes for CASSPKETQYF.

On this clone: An end of the junction differs from the germline gene, which may be a read error. J is TRBJ2-1 and V is TRBV2, with D maybe TRBD1 (6 bases). The CDR3 is 12 amino acids. From germline, CDR1 is SNHLY and CDR2 FYNNEI. The CDR3: CASSEQDRAVLF. CDR3 sequence (DNA): TGTGCCAGCAGTGAACAGGACAGAGCCGTCCTCTTC.

V gene TRBV7-3 combines with J gene TRBJ2-2; 8 bases match TRBD1. Germline V gene sequence: CDR1 SGHTA, CDR2 FQGTGA. The CDR3 spans 16 residues. Germline trimming cut 2 bases from V and 6 bases from J; bases unmatched to any gene: 8. The CDR3 region is CASSLVPTGVSGELFF. The CDR3 DNA is TGTGCCAGCAGCTTAGTCCCGACAGGGGTTTCCGGGGAGCTGTTTTTT.

This chain connects TRBV9 to TRBJ2-2; weak D call: TRBD2 (6 bases). V dropped 0 bases and J dropped 5 bases, with 14 bases sitting between them. The CDR3 has 16 amino acids. CDR1 and CDR2 from the germline V gene are SGDLS and YYNGEE. The CDR3 DNA follows: TGTGCCAGCAGCGTAGTTGGTGGGACTCCAACCGGGGAGCTGTTTTTT. It encodes CASSVVGGTPTGELFF.

The chain joins TRBV6-1 to TRBJ2-3; a possible D gene is TRBD1 (6 bases). This CDR3 is built from 15 residues. V lost 8 bases to trimming and J lost 7 bases, with 22 bases between them. Germline loops: CDR1 MNHNS, CDR2 SASEGT. The CDR3 nucleotides are TGTGCCAGCGCCCCCAGGACAGCCCTCGGAAATACGCAGTATTTT. Translating it yields CASAPRTALGNTQYF.

The rearrangement joins TRBV7-3 to TRBJ2-5; possible D gene TRBD1, 7 bases. V lost 4 bases to trimming and J lost 5 bases, with 8 bases between them. The length of the CDR3 is 12 residues. Germline-derived CDR1 and CDR2 are SGHTA and FQGTGA. CDR3 sequence: CASSSGGETQYF. For the CDR3, the DNA is TGTGCCAGCAGCTCAGGGGGGGAGACCCAGTACTTC.

This clone has just one count. V usage is TRBV30 and J usage is TRBJ2-3; 9 positions agree with TRBD2. Germline trimming cut 1 base from V and 5 bases from J; bases unmatched to any gene: 4. This CDR3 comprises 14 residues. Per the germline V gene, CDR1 is GTSNPN and CDR2 is SVGIG (reference sequence). CDR3 region: CAWSGLADRDTQYF. The CDR3 coding sequence is TGTGCCTGGAGTGGACTAGCGGACAGAGATACGCAGTATTTT.

This clone appeared once. The chain links TRBV28 to TRBJ1-1; D remains unclear. Trimming took 5 bases from V and 0 from J, leaving 7 bases between them. In germline, CDR1 is MDHEN, CDR2 SYDVKM. The CDR3 is made up of 13 amino acids. The CDR3, as DNA: TGTGCCAGCAGTCGAGGATTGAACACTGAAGCTTTCTTT. Protein product: CASSRGLNTEAFF.